Reported below is one TCR beta chain. Germline CDR1 MNHEY, CDR2 SVGAGI. CDR3 length: 16 residues. V was shortened by 0 bases and J by 8 bases, with 16 bases between the two germline ends. Per the study methods: Estimation of nucleated cell counts was performed using reference gene primer amplification. Repertoires were generated with immunoSEQ multiplex PCR, while TCRdb's copy carries only in-frame clones and drops some. From that table come the V and J calls and clone size; the DNA was used to work out D and trimming. There are about 63,000 clones in the sample; approximately 78% occur only once, and over 25% lies in the top ten. It was during active infection that Seattle patients were enrolled and then longitudinally followed. This record comes from a study of blood T cell repertoires in COVID-19. About the study: Collection of acute and convalescent COVID-19 samples took place in the United States, Italy and Spain. The cDNA or gDNA used as material had been derived from T cells, B-cell-depleted T cells, or PBMCs.

V usage is TRBV6-5 and J usage is TRBJ1-4, with a tentative D call TRBD1 (5 bases). The origin of this receptor is a man in his sixties with COVID-19, enrolled during active disease. Specimen: peripheral blood. CDR3 residues: CASSYSGTSWGEKLFF. The CDR3 nucleotides are TGTGCCAGCAGTTACTCGGGGACTTCGTGGGGGGAAAAACTGTTTTTT.